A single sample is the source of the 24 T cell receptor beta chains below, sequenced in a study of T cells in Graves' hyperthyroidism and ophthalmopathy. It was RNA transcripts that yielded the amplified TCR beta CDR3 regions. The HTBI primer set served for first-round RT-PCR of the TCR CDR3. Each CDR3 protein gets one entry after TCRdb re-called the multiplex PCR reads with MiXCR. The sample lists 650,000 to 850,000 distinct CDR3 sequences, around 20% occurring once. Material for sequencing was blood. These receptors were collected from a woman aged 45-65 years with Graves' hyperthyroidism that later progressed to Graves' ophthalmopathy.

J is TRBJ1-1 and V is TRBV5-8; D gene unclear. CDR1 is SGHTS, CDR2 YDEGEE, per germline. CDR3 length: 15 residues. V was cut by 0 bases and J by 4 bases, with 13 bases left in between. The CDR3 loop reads CASSLDPGIPTEAFF. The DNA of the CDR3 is TGTGCCAGCAGCTTGGATCCGGGGATCCCCACTGAAGCTTTCTTT.

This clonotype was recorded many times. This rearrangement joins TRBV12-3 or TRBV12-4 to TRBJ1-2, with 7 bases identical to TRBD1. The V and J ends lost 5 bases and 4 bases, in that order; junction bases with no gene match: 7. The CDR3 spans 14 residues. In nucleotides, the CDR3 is TGTGCCAGCAGTGCGGGCGGGACAGCCTATGGCTACACCTTC. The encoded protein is CASSAGGTAYGYTF.

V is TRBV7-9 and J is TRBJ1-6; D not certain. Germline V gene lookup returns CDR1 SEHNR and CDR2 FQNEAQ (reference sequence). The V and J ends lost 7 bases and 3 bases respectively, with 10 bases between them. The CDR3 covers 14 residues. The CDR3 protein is CASKSDGYNSPLHF. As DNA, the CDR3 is TGTGCCAGCAAATCCGACGGCTATAATTCACCCCTCCACTTT. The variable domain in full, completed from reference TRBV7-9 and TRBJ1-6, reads DTGVSQNPRHKITKRGQNVTFRCDPISEHNRLYWYRQTLGQGPEFLTYFQNEAQLEKSRLLSDRFSAERPKGSFSTLEIQRTEQGDSAMYLCASKSDGYNSPLHFGNGTRLTVT.

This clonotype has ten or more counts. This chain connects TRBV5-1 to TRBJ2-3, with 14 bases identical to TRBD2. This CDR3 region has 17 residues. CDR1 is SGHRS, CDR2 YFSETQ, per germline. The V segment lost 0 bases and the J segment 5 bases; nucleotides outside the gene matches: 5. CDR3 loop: CASSLGLAGGRGDTQYF. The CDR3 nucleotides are TGCGCCAGCAGCTTGGGACTAGCGGGGGGGCGTGGAGATACGCAGTATTTT. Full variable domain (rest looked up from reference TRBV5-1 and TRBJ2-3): KAGVTQTPRYLIKTRGQQVTLSCSPISGHRSVSWYQQTPGQGLQFLFEYFSETQRNKGNFPGRFSGRQFSNSRSEMNVSTLELGDSALYLCASSLGLAGGRGDTQYFGPGTRLTVL.

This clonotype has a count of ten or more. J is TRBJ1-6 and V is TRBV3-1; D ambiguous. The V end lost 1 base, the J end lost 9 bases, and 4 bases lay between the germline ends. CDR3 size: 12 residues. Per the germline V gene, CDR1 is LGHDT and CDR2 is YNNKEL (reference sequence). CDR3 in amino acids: CASSQASSPLHF. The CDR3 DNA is TGTGCCAGCAGCCAAGCGTCTTCACCCCTCCACTTT.

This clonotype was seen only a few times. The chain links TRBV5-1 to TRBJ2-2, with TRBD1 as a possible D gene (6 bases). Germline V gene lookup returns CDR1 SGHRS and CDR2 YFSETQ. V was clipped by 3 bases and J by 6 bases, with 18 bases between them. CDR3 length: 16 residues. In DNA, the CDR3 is TGCGCCAGCAGCTCGGAAATAACAGGGATCGCCGGGGAGCTGTTTTTT. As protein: CASSSEITGIAGELFF.

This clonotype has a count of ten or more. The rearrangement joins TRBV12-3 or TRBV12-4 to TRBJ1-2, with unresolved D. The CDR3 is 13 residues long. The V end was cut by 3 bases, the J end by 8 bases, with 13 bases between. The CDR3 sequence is CASSLPAKGGYTF. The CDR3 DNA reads TGTGCCAGCAGTTTGCCCGCTAAAGGAGGCTACACCTTC.

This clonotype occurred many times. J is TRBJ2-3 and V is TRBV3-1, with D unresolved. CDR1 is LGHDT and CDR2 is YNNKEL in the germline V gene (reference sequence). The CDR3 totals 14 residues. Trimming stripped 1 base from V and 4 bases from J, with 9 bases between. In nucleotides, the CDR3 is TGTGCCAGCAGCCAAGCGTGGGCGGCAGATACGCAGTATTTT. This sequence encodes CASSQAWAADTQYF.

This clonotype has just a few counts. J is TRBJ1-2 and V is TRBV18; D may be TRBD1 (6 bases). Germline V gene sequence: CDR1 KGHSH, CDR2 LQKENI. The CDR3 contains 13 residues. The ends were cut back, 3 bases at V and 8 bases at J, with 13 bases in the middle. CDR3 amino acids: CASSPSQGGGYTF. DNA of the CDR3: TGTGCCAGCTCACCGTCACAGGGAGGCGGCTACACCTTC.

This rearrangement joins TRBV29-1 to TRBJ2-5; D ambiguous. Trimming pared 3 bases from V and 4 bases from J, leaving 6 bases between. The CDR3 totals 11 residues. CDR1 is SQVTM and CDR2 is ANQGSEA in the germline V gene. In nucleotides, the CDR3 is TGCAGCGTTGAGATCGGAGAGACCCAGTACTTC. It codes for CSVEIGETQYF.

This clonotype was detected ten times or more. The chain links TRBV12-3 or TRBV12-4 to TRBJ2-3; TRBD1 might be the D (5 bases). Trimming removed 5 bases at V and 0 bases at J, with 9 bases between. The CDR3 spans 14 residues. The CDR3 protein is CASSLRVSTDTQYF. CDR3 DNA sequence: TGTGCCAGCAGTCTCAGGGTAAGCACAGATACGCAGTATTTT.

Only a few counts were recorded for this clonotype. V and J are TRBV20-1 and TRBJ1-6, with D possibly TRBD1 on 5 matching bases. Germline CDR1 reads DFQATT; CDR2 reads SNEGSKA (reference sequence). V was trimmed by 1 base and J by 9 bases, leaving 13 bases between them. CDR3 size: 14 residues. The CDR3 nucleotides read TGCAGTGCTAGAGTCGACAGAGAACCTTCACCCCTCCACTTT. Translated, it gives CSARVDREPSPLHF.

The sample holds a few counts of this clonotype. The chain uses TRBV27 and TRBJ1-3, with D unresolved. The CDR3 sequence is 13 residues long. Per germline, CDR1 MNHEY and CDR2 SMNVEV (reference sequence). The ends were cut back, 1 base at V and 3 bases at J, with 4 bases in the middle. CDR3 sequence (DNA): TGTGCCAGCAGTTTATTCTATGGAAACACCATATATTTT. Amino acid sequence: CASSLFYGNTIYF.

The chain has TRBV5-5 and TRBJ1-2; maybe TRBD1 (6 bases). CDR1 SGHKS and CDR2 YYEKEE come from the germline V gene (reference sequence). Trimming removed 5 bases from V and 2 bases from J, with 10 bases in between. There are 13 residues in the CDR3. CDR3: CASRRTENYGYTF. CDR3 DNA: TGTGCCAGCAGGAGGACAGAGAACTATGGCTACACCTTC.

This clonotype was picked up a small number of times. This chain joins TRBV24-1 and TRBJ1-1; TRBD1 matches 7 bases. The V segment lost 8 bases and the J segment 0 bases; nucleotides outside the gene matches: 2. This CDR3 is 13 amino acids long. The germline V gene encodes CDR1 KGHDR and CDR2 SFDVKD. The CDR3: CATKGAMNTEAFF. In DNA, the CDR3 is TGTGCCACCAAGGGGGCCATGAACACTGAAGCTTTCTTT.

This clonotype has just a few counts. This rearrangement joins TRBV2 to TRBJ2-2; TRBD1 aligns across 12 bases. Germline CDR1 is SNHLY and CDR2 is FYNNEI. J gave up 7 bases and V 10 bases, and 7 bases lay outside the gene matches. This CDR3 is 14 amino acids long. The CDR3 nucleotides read TGTGCCACCGGGGACAGGGGGCCGGTCGGGGAGCTGTTTTTT. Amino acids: CATGDRGPVGELFF.

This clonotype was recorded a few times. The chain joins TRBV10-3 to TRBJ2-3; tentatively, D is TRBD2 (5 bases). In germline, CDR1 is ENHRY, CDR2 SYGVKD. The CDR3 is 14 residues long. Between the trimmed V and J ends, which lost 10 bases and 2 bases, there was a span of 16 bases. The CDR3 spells CATRYGVPTDTQYF. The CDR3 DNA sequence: TGTGCCACCAGGTACGGGGTACCCACAGATACGCAGTATTTT.

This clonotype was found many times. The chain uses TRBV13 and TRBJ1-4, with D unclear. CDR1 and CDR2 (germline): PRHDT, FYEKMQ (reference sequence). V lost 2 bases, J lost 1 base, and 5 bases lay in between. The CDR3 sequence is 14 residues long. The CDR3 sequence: CASSLRITNEKLFF. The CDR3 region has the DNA TGTGCCAGCAGCTTAAGAATAACTAATGAAAAACTGTTTTTT.

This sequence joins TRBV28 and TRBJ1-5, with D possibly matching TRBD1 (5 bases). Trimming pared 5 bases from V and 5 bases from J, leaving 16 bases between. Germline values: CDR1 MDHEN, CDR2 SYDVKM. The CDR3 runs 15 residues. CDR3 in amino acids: CASSPWGEGDQPQHF. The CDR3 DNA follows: TGTGCCAGCAGTCCCTGGGGGGAAGGCGATCAGCCCCAGCATTTT.

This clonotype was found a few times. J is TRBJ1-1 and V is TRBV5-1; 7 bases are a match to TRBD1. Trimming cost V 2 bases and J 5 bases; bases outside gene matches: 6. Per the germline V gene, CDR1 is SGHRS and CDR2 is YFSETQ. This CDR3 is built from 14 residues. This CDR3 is CASSFRGEDTEAFF. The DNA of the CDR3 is TGCGCCAGCAGCTTCAGGGGGGAAGATACTGAAGCTTTCTTT.

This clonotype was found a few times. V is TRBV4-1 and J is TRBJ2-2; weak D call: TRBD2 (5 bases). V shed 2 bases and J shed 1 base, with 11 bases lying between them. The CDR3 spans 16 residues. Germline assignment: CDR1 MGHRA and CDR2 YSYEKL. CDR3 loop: CASSQSVGVNTGELFF. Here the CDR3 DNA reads TGCGCCAGCAGCCAATCAGTCGGGGTGAACACCGGGGAGCTGTTTTTT.

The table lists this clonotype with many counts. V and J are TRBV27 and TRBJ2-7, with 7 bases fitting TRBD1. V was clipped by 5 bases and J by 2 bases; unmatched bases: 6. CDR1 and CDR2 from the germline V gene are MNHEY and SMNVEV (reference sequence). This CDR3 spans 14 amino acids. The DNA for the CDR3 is TGTGCCAGCAGTCCAGGGGGTCTCGCCTACGAGCAGTACTTC. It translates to CASSPGGLAYEQYF.

CDR3 protein: CASSQDFDSYNEQFF. The CDR3 region has the DNA TGCGCCAGCAGCCAAGATTTTGACTCCTACAATGAGCAGTTCTTC. The chain recombines TRBV4-1 with TRBJ2-1; D call uncertain. V was clipped by 0 bases and J by 0 bases, with 6 bases between them. The germline gives CDR1 MGHRA, CDR2 YSYEKL. The CDR3 sequence is 15 residues long.

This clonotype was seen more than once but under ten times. CDR3 sequence: CASSFRPGTGGLGTQYF. For the CDR3, the DNA is TGTGCCAGCAGTTTCCGGCCCGGGACAGGGGGCTTGGGTACGCAGTATTTT. This chain uses TRBV12-3 or TRBV12-4 with TRBJ2-3; 12 nucleotides agree with TRBD1. V lost 3 bases to trimming and J lost 8 bases; unmatched junction nucleotides: 12. The CDR3 consists of 17 residues.